This record concerns one TCR beta chain sequence. Profiling relied on immunoSEQ multiplex PCR, and the TCRdb table lists in-frame clones only, not all of them. The profile shows approximately 89,000 clones, 70% to 90% of them singletons. These data come from a study of blood T cell repertoires in COVID-19. From germline, CDR1 is LGHDT and CDR2 YNNKEL (reference sequence). V gave up 4 bases and J gave up 2 bases; unmatched junction bases: 4. This CDR3 has 14 residues. This receptor was identified in a human donor in a cohort sampled during active COVID-19. Sequencing was carried out using peripheral blood. This chain uses TRBV3-1 (or the pseudogene TRBV3-2) with TRBJ2-5; 7 nucleotides agree with TRBD2. In DNA form, the CDR3 reads TGTGCCAGCAGCCCGCCGGGACTACAAGAGACCCAGTACTTC. This translates into CASSPPGLQETQYF.